This T cell receptor beta chain was found in a study of T-cell reconstitution after alpha-beta-depleted transplantation in children. The library targeted TCRbeta and was prepared with unique molecular identifiers. Via MiXCR, TCRdb re-called the PCR reads, giving one row per CDR3 protein. The sample includes approximately 980,000 distinct CDR3 sequences, roughly 31% seen only once; the top ten take around 30%. The ends were cut back, 5 bases at V and 6 bases at J, with 20 bases in the middle. Germline CDR1 SGHAT, CDR2 FQDESV (reference sequence). The CDR3 totals 17 residues. The source was PBMCs, mostly from graft donor cells, collected 360 days after TCRalphabeta/CD19-depleted stem cell transplant. The clonotype originates from a boy less than two years old who had a stem cell transplant for SCID, so the T cells may come from the graft donor. The chain joins TRBV11-1 to TRBJ1-6, with D hard to call. CDR3 nucleotides: TGTGCCAGCAGCCTAAGTAGTATCTACGGTATTAATTCACCCCTCCACTTT. Encoded protein: CASSLSSIYGINSPLHF.